One sample yielded the 12 T cell receptor beta chains listed below, sequenced in a study of CD8 T cells in ankylosing spondylitis. For these receptors, no antigen is known. Study results and caveats: Blood from ankylosing spondylitis patients appeared to carry a characteristic eight-variant TCR beta motif.

TCRdb analysed the 5' RACE reads with MiXCR anew, one entry per CDR3 protein. The sample carries about 340,000 distinct CDR3 sequences, roughly 8% recorded once. Specimen: blood, either unsorted or a sorted T cell fraction (not recorded which). The receptors originated from a male donor with ankylosing spondylitis.

This clonotype was detected many times. J is TRBJ2-1 and V is TRBV5-1; no clear D. The V end lost 0 bases, the J end lost 13 bases, and 17 bases lay between the germline ends. The CDR3 covers 14 residues. The germline V gene encodes CDR1 SGHRS and CDR2 YFSETQ. The CDR3 nucleotides read TGCGCCAGCAGCTTGGCCGGTAGTAGAATGGTACAGTTCTTC. The encoded protein is CASSLAGSRMVQFF.

This clonotype has a handful of counts. The chain combines TRBV20-1 with TRBJ1-2, with 7 bases that match TRBD1. The germline V gene encodes CDR1 DFQATT and CDR2 SNEGSKA (reference sequence). After removal of 1 base from V and 4 bases from J, the junction contained 6 bases not matched to a gene. The CDR3 runs to 14 residues. As DNA, the CDR3 is TGCAGTGCTAGAGTAGGGGGCTTGGGCTATGGCTACACCTTC. This translates into CSARVGGLGYGYTF.

This clonotype was picked up a small number of times. The rearrangement uses TRBV20-1 and TRBJ2-7; the D is unclear. Germline V CDR1 and CDR2: DFQATT, SNEGSKA (reference sequence). CDR3 size: 14 residues. V lost 4 bases, J lost 2 bases, and 15 bases lay in between. The CDR3 coding sequence is TGCAGTGCTAAAGACCCGTACCAACCCTACGAGCAGTACTTC. It translates to CSAKDPYQPYEQYF.

This clonotype turned up a few times. As DNA, the CDR3 is TGTGCCAGCAGTTTAGTACAGTACGAGCAGTACTTC. This codes for CASSLVQYEQYF. The rearrangement uses TRBV12-3 or TRBV12-4 and TRBJ2-7; D not resolved. V gave up 1 base and J gave up 4 bases, with 5 bases separating them. The CDR3 has 12 amino acids.

This clonotype was detected many times. The chain has TRBV12-3 or TRBV12-4 and TRBJ1-5; D call uncertain. The CDR3 is 18 residues long. The V and J ends lost 6 bases and 0 bases respectively, with 21 bases between them. The CDR3 loop is CASSDTPLWPYSNQPQHF. In nucleotides, the CDR3 is TGTGCCAGCAGCGACACACCACTCTGGCCCTATAGCAATCAGCCCCAGCATTTT.

Note on this clonotype: A read error may explain this, as a much larger clone is one base away. This chain connects TRBV12-3 or TRBV12-4 to TRBJ2-1; 9 bases map to TRBD2. V lost 5 bases, J lost 4 bases, and 6 bases stayed unmatched. The CDR3 totals 15 residues. The CDR3 is CASSAVTSGYNEQFF. The CDR3 coding sequence is TGTGCCAGCAGTGCCGTGACTAGCGGATACAATGAGCAGTTCTTC.

This clonotype came up many times. This CDR3 reads CASSLLLRSYNEQFF. Written as DNA, the CDR3 is TGTGCCAGCAGCCTACTACTGCGGTCCTACAATGAGCAGTTCTTC. The chain joins TRBV12-3 or TRBV12-4 to TRBJ2-1, with unresolved D. The CDR3 consists of 15 residues. Deletions cut 6 bases from V and 1 base from J, with 13 bases between.

Many counts were recorded for this clonotype. The chain carries TRBV7-9 and TRBJ1-2; D may be TRBD1 (5 bases). V lost 1 base to trimming and J lost 4 bases, with 13 bases between them. This CDR3 is 15 amino acids long. Germline CDR1 SEHNR, CDR2 FQNEAQ (reference sequence). Here the CDR3 DNA reads TGTGCCAGCAGCTTAGTGGGGGATGCGGGCTATGGCTACACCTTC. This sequence encodes CASSLVGDAGYGYTF.

CDR3: CATSRDAGAGRNIQYF. CDR3 nucleotides: TGTGCCACCAGCAGAGATGCAGGGGCTGGCCGTAACATTCAGTACTTC. The chain is built from TRBV15 and TRBJ2-4; TRBD1 is a possible D gene (6 bases). The V and J ends lost 0 bases and 7 bases respectively, with 16 bases between them. Germline V gene sequence: CDR1 LNHNV, CDR2 YYDKDF (reference sequence). The CDR3 consists of 16 residues. The variable domain in full, completed from reference TRBV15 and TRBJ2-4, reads DAMVIQNPRYQVTQFGKPVTLSCSQTLNHNVMYWYQQKSSQAPKLLFHYYDKDFNNEADTPDNFQSRRPNTSFCFLDIRSPGLGDTAMYLCATSRDAGAGRNIQYFGAGTRLSVL.

This clonotype came up a few times. J is TRBJ2-1 and V is TRBV7-6, with D perhaps TRBD2 (6 bases). The CDR3 runs 14 residues. Trimming stripped 5 bases from V and 2 bases from J, with 10 bases between. CDR1 and CDR2 from the germline V gene are SGHVS and FNYEAQ. CDR3 residues: CASSEGGPYNEQFF. CDR3 coding DNA: TGTGCCAGCAGCGAGGGAGGCCCCTACAATGAGCAGTTCTTC.

This clonotype was counted a few times. V gene TRBV7-2 combines with J gene TRBJ2-1; D ambiguous. CDR3 size: 13 residues. Trimming cost V 5 bases and J 8 bases, with 13 bases left between them. Germline CDR1 reads SGHTA; CDR2 reads FQGNSA. The CDR3 sequence: CASSHSAGYEQFF. The CDR3 DNA sequence: TGTGCCAGCAGCCATTCCGCCGGTTATGAGCAGTTCTTC.

The chain carries TRBV7-9 and TRBJ2-2; D not certain. V lost 5 bases and J lost 1, with 11 bases in between. Germline assignment: CDR1 SEHNR and CDR2 FQNEAQ (reference sequence). This CDR3 has 15 amino acids. The DNA for the CDR3 is TGTGCCAGCAGCGCTAGGGCCGTGAACACCGGGGAGCTGTTTTTT. Its translation is CASSARAVNTGELFF.